This record concerns one T cell receptor (beta chain) sequence. The target antigen is unknown. What the library attached to individual cDNA molecules were unique molecular identifiers. TCRdb ran MiXCR on the RACE reads and lists one entry per CDR3 protein. The sample gives some 91,000 distinct CDR3 sequences, 9.5% to 15% of which show up once; roughly 2.1% is in the top ten. This record belongs to a study of human T cells and chemical hapten exposure. As for the study in general: 2% DPC applied to a 2 cm by 2 cm arm area sensitized donors.

Trimming cost V 4 bases and J 5 bases; bases outside gene matches: 7. The V gene's germline CDR1 is SGHRS and CDR2 YFSETQ. The CDR3 has 14 amino acids. Study conclusions and caveats: Sensitizing with DPC caused no change in TCRs above 1 in 1000 frequency.

Time point reported: patch test 1, 2 weeks after DPC sensitization. The treatment is: therapeutic diphenylcyclopropenone sensitization with weekly scalp DPC. The chain carries TRBV5-1 and TRBJ2-3; 7 bases are shared with TRBD2. Here the sequenced sample was whole blood, taken in connection with sensitization to the hapten diphenylcyclopropenone (DPC). The sequence derives from a middle-aged woman with alopecia areata. Some clones in this sample may be carry-over from other donors' samples. CDR3 protein: CASSAGTIRDTQYF. The CDR3 DNA is TGCGCCAGCAGCGCAGGGACTATAAGAGATACGCAGTATTTT.